This T cell receptor beta chain derives from a study of cytomegalovirus exposure and HLA in healthy donors. CDR3 length: 15 residues. V dropped 8 bases and J dropped 6; count of bases not matched to a gene: 8. In germline, CDR1 is MDHEN, CDR2 SYDVKM. This PCR relied on a set of 60 Vbeta primers and 13 Jbeta primers. TCRdb's copy holds only in-frame clones and misses some; the assay was immunoSEQ multiplex PCR. The sample lists around 100,000 clones, 76% seen once, with over 15% in the top ten. This sequence originates from a woman in her sixties in good health and CMV-seropositive. The chain employs TRBV28 and TRBJ2-2; 11 bases line up with TRBD1. Sequenced material: PBMCs. CDR3: CASGLPGQGAGELFF. In DNA form, the CDR3 reads TGTGCCAGCGGATTACCGGGACAGGGGGCCGGGGAGCTGTTTTTT.